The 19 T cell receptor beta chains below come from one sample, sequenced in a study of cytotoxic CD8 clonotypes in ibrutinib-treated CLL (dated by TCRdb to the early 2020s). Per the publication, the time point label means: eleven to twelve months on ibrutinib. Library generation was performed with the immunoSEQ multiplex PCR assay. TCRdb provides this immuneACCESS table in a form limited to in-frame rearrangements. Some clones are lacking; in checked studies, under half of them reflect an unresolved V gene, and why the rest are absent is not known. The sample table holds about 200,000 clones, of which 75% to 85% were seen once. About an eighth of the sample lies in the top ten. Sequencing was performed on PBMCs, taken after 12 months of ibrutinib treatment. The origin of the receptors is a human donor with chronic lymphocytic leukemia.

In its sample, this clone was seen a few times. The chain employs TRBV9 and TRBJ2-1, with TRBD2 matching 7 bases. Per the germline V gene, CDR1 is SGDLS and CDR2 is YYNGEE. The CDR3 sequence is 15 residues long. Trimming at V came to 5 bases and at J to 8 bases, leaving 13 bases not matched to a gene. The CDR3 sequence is CASRASGAEGDEQFF. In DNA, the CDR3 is TGTGCCAGCAGAGCAAGCGGGGCCGAGGGCGATGAGCAGTTCTTC. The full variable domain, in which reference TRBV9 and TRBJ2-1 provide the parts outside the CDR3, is DSGVTQTPKHLITATGQRVTLRCSPRSGDLSVYWYQQSLDQGLQFLIQYYNGEERAKGNILERFSAQQFPDLHSELNLSSLELGDSALYFCASRASGAEGDEQFFGPGTRLTVL.

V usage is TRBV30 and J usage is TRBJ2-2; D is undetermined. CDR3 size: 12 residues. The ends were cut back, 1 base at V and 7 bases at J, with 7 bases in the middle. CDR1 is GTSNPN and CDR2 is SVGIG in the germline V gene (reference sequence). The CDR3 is CAWSDGDGELFF. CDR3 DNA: TGTGCCTGGAGTGACGGAGACGGGGAGCTGTTTTTT. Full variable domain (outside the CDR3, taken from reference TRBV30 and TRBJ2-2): SQTIHQWPATLVQPVGSPLSLECTVEGTSNPNLYWYRQAAGRGLQLLFYSVGIGQISSEVPQNLSASRPQDRQFILSSKKLLLSDSGFYLCAWSDGDGELFFGEGSRLTVL.

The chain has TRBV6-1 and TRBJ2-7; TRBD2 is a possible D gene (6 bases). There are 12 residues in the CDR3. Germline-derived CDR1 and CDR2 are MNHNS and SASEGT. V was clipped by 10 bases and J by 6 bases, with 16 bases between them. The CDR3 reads CATQSGVREQYF. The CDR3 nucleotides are TGTGCCACACAGTCGGGGGTCCGCGAGCAGTACTTC.

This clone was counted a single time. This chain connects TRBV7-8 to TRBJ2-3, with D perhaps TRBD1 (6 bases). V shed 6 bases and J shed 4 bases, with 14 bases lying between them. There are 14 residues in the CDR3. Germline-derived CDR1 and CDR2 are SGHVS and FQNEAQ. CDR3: CASREYRVADTQYF. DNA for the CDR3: TGTGCCAGCAGGGAGTACAGGGTTGCAGATACGCAGTATTTT.

In DNA, the CDR3 is TGTGCCAGCAGCACGACCGGGACAGGGTACTACAATGAGCAGTTCTTC. As protein: CASSTTGTGYYNEQFF. V gene TRBV5-4 combines with J gene TRBJ2-1; TRBD1 matches at 9 bases. V gave up 4 bases and J gave up 3 bases; unmatched junction bases: 8. The CDR3 is made up of 16 amino acids. Per germline, CDR1 SGHNT and CDR2 YYREEE (reference sequence).

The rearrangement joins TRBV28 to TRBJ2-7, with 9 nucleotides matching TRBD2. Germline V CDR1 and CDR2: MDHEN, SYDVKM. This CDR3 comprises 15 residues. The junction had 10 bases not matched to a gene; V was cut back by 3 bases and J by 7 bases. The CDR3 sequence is CASSFHGGRVGEQYF. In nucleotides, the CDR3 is TGTGCCAGCAGTTTTCACGGCGGGAGGGTGGGGGAGCAGTACTTC. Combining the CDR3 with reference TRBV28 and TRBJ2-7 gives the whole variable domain DVKVTQSSRYLVKRTGEKVFLECVQDMDHENMFWYRQDPGLGLRLIYFSYDVKMKEKGDIPEGYSVSREKKERFSLILESASTNQTSMYLCASSFHGGRVGEQYFGPGTRLTVT.

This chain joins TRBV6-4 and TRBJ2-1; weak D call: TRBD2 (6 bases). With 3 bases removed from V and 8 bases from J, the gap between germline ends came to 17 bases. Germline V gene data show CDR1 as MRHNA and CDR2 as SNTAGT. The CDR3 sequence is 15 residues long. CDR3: CASSEGTAPSDEQFF. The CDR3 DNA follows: TGTGCCAGCAGTGAAGGGACTGCCCCCTCGGATGAGCAGTTCTTC.

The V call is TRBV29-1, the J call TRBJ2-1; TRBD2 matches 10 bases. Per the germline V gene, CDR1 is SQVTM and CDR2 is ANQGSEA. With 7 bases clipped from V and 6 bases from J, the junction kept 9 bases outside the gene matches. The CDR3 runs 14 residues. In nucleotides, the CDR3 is TGCAGCGCCTTAGCGGGAGGTAATTCCAATGAGCAGTTCTTC. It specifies CSALAGGNSNEQFF.

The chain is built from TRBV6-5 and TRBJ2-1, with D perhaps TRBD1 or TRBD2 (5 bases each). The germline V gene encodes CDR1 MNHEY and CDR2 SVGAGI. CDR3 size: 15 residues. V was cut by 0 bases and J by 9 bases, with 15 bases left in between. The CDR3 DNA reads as TGTGCCAGCAGTTACTCGAGGGGTCGCCGCGGTGAGCAGTTCTTC. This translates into CASSYSRGRRGEQFF.

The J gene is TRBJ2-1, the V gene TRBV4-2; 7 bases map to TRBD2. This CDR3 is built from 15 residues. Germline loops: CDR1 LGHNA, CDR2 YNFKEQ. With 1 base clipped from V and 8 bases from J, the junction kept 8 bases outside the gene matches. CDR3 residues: CASSQGGSFGDEQFF. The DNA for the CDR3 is TGTGCCAGCAGCCAAGGCGGGAGTTTCGGAGATGAGCAGTTCTTC.

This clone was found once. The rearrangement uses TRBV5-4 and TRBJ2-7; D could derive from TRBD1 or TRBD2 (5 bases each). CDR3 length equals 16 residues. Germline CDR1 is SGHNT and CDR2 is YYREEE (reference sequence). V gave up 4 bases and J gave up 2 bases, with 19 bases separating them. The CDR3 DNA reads TGTGCCAGCAGCGTAGACGCCGGGACGTACACCTACGAGCAGTACTTC. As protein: CASSVDAGTYTYEQYF. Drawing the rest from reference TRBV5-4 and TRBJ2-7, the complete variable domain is ETGVTQSPTHLIKTRGQQVTLRCSSQSGHNTVSWYQQALGQGPQFIFQYYREEENGRGNFPPRFSGLQFPNYSSELNVNALELDDSALYLCASSVDAGTYTYEQYFGPGTRLTVT.

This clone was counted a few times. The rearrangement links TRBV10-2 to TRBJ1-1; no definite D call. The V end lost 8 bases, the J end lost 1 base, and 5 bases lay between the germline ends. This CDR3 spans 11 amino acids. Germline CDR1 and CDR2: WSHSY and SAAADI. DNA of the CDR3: TGCGCCAGCGGTCAGAACACTGAAGCTTTCTTT. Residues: CASGQNTEAFF.

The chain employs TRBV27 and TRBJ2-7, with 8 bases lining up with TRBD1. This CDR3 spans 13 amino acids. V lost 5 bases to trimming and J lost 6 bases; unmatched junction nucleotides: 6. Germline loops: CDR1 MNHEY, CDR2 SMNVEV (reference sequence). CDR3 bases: TGTGCCAGCAGTCGACAGGGGTTGGCCGAGCAGTACTTC. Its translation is CASSRQGLAEQYF.

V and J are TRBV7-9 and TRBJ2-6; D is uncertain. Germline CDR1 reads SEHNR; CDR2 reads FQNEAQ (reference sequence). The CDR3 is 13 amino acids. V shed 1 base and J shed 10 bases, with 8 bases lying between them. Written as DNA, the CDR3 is TGTGCCAGCAGCTTAGGGCAGGTTAACGTCCTGACTTTC. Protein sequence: CASSLGQVNVLTF.

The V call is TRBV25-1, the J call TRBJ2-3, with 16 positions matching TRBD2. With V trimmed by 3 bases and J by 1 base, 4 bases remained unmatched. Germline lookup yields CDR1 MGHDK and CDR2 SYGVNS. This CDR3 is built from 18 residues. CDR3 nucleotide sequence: TGTGCCAGCAGTGAGGGACTAGCGGGGGGGAACGGCACAGATACGCAGTATTTT. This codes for CASSEGLAGGNGTDTQYF. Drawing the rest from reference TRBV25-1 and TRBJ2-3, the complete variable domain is EADIYQTPRYLVIGTGKKITLECSQTMGHDKMYWYQQDPGMELHLIHYSYGVNSTEKGDLSSESTVSRIRTEHFPLTLESARPSHTSQYLCASSEGLAGGNGTDTQYFGPGTRLTVL.

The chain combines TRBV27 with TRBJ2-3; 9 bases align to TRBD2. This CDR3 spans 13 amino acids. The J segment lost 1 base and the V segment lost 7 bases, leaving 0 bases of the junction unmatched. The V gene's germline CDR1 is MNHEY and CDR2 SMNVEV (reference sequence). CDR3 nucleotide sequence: TGTGCCAGCATAGCGGGAGGCACAGATACGCAGTATTTT. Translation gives CASIAGGTDTQYF.

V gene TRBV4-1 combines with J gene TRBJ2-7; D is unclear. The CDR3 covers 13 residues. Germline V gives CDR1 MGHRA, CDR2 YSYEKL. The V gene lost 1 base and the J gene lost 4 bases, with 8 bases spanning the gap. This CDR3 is CASSQGPWYEQYF. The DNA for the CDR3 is TGCGCCAGCAGCCAAGGTCCATGGTACGAGCAGTACTTC.

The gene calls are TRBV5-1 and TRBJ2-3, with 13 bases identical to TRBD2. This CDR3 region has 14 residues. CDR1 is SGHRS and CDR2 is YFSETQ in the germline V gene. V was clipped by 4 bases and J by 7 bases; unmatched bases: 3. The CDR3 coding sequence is TGCGCCAGCAGCACGGGACTAGCGGGATATACGCAGTATTTT. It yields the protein CASSTGLAGYTQYF.

The CDR3 coding sequence is TGTGCCAGCAGCTTGGAGACTAGCGGGCCTTTTTACAATGAGCAGTTCTTC. This gives the protein CASSLETSGPFYNEQFF. J is TRBJ2-1 and V is TRBV5-6; 10 nucleotides agree with TRBD2. Trimming at V came to 0 bases and at J to 4 bases, leaving 7 bases not matched to a gene. The CDR3 runs 17 residues. From germline, CDR1 is SGHDT and CDR2 YYEEEE.